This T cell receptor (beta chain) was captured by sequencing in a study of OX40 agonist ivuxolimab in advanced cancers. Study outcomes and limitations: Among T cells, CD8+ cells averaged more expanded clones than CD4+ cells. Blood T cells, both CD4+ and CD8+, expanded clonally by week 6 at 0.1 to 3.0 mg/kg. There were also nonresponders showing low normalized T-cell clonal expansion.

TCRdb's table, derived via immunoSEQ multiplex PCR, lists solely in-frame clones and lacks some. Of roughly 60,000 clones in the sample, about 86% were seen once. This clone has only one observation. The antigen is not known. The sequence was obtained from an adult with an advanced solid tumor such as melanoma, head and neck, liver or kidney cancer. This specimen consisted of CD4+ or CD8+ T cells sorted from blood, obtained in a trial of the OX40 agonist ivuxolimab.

CDR3 DNA sequence: TGCGCCAGTCGGGCTAGCGGGGGGGAGACCCAGTACTTC. Amino acid sequence: CASRASGGETQYF. The gene calls are TRBV4-1 and TRBJ2-5; 11 nucleotides agree with TRBD2. J was trimmed by 5 bases and V by 9 bases; bases with no gene match: 5. The CDR3 extends over 13 amino acids. Per germline, CDR1 MGHRA and CDR2 YSYEKL.